This T cell receptor (beta chain) was sequenced in a study of shared clonotypes between healthy human individuals. The wider study: Plates per donor: three CD4 naive, three CD4 memory, two CD8 naive, one CD8 memory. Broader study findings: Estimated richness values were generally larger in naive subsets than in memory subsets. Generation probabilities of non-shared clonotypes were lower (relative to those shared by all four donors). How much donors shared clonotypes was expected to be affected by sequencing depth.

Deletions cut 8 bases from V and 6 bases from J, with 14 bases between. The CDR3 totals 13 residues. The V gene's germline CDR1 is SEHNR and CDR2 FQNEAQ (reference sequence). Terminally differentiated effector memory CD45RA+ cells were left out of the naive CD8 fraction, which was CD45RO-negative and positively selected for CCR7. TCRdb's table, derived via immunoSEQ multiplex PCR, lists solely in-frame clones and lacks some. The sample includes over 2 million clones, approximately 94% of them seen just once. A remark on this clone: Its cognate antigen is unknown.

This chain uses TRBV7-9 with TRBJ2-1, with D unclear. Material for sequencing was naive CD8+ T cells sorted from blood. The receptor comes from a man in his late teens or twenties in good health. The CDR3 DNA follows: TGTGCCAGCTCGGAAGGGCTACCCAATGAGCAGTTCTTC. Its protein is CASSEGLPNEQFF.